What follows describes a single T cell receptor beta chain. These data come from a study of blood T cell repertoires in COVID-19. Study overall: The study drew acute and convalescent COVID-19 samples from the United States, Italy and Spain. Nucleic acid was either cDNA or gDNA, and it came from T cells, B-cell-depleted T cells, or PBMCs.

Per the original data handling: How many nucleated cells were present was estimated from reference gene primer amplification. Sequencing was performed with immunoSEQ multiplex PCR; in TCRdb, only in-frame clones are kept and a portion is missing. V, J and clone size reflect that table, while D and trimming were determined from the DNA. The sample has about 200,000 clones, 75% to 85% seen once. The CDR3 has 14 residues. Germline V CDR1 and CDR2: LNHNV, YYDKDF (reference sequence). Trimming cost V 0 bases and J 9 bases; bases outside gene matches: 2. This chain uses TRBV15 with TRBJ2-1; 10 positions match TRBD2. This receptor was identified in a human donor in a cohort sampled during active COVID-19. Sequencing was done on a sample of peripheral blood. The CDR3 spells CATSRDLAGAEQFF. In DNA form, the CDR3 reads TGTGCCACCAGCAGAGATCTAGCGGGAGCTGAGCAGTTCTTC.